The present entry profiles one T cell receptor beta chain with its context. Its specific antigen is unknown. Base qualities are not at hand, and no much larger clone is one base apart. The V end gives up 0 bases and the J end 0 bases, leaving 8 bases in the junction not matched to a gene. Inclusive of the bounding cysteine and phenylalanine, the CDR3 is 18 residues long. The retained sequence is limited to the CDR3, 54 bases, with the frame set at the first base. CDR1 SEHNR and CDR2 FQNEAQ were looked up in the germline V gene (reference sequence). Libraries were prepared through the immunoSEQ multiplex PCR assay. The immuneACCESS repertoire file appears here via TCRdb, limited to in-frame rearrangements. These files lack a portion of the clones; in checked studies, under half of the deficit traces to unresolved V genes, and the cause of the others is not known. The table for this sample lists approximately 63,000 clones; over 90% of them were counted only once. Roughly 2.7% of the sample rests with the top ten.

This sample is part of a study of T cell changes during pregnancy in multiple sclerosis (dated by TCRdb to the late 2010s). About the full investigation: The study examined how the T cell repertoire changed over the course of pregnancy in women with multiple sclerosis.

The V gene is TRBV7-9 and the J gene is TRBJ2-1; the junction holds 7 bases that match TRBD2. The material sequenced was CD8+ T cells from peripheral blood mononuclear cells, taken in the third trimester of pregnancy. This receptor was obtained from a female donor with multiple sclerosis, enrolled in a pregnancy study. The CDR3 loop reads CASSLAGGSDRSYNEQFF. The nucleotide sequence is TGTGCCAGCAGCTTAGCGGGGGGGAGCGACCGCTCCTACAATGAGCAGTTCTTC.